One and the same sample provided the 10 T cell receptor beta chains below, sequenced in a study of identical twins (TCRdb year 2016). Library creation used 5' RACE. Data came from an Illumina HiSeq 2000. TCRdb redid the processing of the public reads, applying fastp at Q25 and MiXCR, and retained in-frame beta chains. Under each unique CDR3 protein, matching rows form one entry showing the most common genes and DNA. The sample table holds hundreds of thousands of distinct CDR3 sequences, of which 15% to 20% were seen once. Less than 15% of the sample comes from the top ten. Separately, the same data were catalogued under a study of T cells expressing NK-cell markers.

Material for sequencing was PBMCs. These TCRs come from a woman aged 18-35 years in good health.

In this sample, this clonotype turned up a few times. CDR3 bases: TGCAGTGCTAGAGAAGGCGTAGAAGAGACCCAGTACTTC. This codes for CSAREGVEETQYF. The V call is TRBV20-1, the J call TRBJ2-5; no clear D. The CDR3 runs to 13 residues. The germline CDR1 and CDR2 sequences are DFQATT and SNEGSKA (reference sequence). V lost 0 bases to trimming and J lost 3 bases, with 8 bases between them.

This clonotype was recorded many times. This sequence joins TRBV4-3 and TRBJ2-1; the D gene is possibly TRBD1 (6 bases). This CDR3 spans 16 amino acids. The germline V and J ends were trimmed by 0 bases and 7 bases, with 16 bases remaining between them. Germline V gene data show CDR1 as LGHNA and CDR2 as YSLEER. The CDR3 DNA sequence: TGCGCCAGCAGCCAAGATTTGGGGACACGGTTAAATGAGCAGTTCTTC. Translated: CASSQDLGTRLNEQFF.

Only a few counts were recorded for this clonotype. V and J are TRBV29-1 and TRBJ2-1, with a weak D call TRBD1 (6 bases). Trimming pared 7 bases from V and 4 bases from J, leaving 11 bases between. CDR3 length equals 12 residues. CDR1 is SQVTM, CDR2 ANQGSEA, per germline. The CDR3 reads CSAGTPYNEQFF. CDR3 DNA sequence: TGCAGCGCTGGGACACCTTACAATGAGCAGTTCTTC.

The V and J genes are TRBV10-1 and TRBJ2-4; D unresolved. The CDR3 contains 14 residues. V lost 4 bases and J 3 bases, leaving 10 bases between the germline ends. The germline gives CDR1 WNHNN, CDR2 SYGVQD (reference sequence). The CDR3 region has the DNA TGCGCCAGCAGTGCTCGGAGTAGCAAAAACATTCAGTACTTC. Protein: CASSARSSKNIQYF.

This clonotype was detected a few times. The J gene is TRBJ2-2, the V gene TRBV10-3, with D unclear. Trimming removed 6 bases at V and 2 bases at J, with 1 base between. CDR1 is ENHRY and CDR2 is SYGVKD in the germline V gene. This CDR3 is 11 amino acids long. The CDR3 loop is CAIRNTGELFF. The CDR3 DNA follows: TGTGCCATCAGAAACACCGGGGAGCTGTTTTTT.

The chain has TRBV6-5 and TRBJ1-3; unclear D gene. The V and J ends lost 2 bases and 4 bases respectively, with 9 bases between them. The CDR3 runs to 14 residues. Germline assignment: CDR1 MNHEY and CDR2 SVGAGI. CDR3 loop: CASSYGPLGNTIYF. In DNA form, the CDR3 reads TGTGCCAGCAGTTACGGTCCGTTAGGAAACACCATATATTTT.

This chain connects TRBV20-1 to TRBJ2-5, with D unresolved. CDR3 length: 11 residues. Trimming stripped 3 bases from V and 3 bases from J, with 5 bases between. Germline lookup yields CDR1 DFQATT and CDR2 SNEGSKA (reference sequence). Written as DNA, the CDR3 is TGCAGTGCTAGCGAAGAAGAGACCCAGTACTTC. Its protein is CSASEEETQYF.

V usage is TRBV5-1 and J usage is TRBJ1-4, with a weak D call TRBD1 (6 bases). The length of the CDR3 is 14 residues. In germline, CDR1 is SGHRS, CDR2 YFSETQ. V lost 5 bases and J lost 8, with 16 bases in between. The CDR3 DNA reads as TGCGCCAGCAGGCCGGGACAACCAAGCGAAAAACTGTTTTTT. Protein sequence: CASRPGQPSEKLFF.

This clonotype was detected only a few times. This CDR3 is CSAPFGGQETQYF. CDR3 sequence (DNA): TGCAGTGCCCCATTCGGCGGACAAGAGACCCAGTACTTC. The V gene is TRBV20-1, the J gene TRBJ2-5; D is undetermined. CDR3 length: 13 residues. V lost 6 bases, J lost 2 bases, and 13 bases lay in between. Per the germline V gene, CDR1 is DFQATT and CDR2 is SNEGSKA (reference sequence).

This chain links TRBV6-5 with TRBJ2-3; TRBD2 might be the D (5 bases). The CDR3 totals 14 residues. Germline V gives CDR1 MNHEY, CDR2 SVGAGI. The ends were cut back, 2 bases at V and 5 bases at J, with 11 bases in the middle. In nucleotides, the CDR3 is TGTGCCAGCAGTTACCGGCGGGCGGTAGATACGCAGTATTTT. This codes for CASSYRRAVDTQYF.